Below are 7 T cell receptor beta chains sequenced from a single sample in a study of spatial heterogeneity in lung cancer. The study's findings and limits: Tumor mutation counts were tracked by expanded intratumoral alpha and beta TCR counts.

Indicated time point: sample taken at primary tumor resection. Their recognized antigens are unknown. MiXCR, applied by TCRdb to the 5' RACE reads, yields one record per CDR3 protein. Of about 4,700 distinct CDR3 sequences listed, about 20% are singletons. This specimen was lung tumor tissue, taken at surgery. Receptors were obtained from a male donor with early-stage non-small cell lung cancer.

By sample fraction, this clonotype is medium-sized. This CDR3 reads CASSPPSSREGQFF. The CDR3 nucleotides read TGTGCCAGCAGTCCACCCTCTTCACGGGAGGGGCAGTTCTTC. The genes are TRBV28 and TRBJ2-1, with TRBD2 matching 8 bases. Losses at the gene ends were 5 bases for V and 12 bases for J; bases not matched to a gene: 12. CDR1 and CDR2 (germline): MDHEN, SYDVKM. This CDR3 spans 14 amino acids.

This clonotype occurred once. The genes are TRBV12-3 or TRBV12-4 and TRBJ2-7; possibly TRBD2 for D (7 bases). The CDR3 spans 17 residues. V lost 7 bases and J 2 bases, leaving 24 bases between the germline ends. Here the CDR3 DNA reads TGTGCCAGCACTCAGAACGGGGGCGGCGGGAGTCCCTACGAGCAGTACTTC. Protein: CASTQNGGGGSPYEQYF.

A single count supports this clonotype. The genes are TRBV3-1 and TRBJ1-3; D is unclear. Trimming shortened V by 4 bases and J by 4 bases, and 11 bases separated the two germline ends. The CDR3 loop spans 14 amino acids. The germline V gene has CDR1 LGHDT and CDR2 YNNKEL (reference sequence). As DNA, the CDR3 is TGTGCCAGCAGCCCACGCGGGTTAGGAAACACCATATATTTT. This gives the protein CASSPRGLGNTIYF.

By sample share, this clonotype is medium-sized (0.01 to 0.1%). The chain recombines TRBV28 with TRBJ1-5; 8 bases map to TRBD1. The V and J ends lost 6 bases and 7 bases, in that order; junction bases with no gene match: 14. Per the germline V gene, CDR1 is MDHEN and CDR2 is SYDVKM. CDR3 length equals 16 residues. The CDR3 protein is CASRLYSDRERQPQHF. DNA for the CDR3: TGTGCCAGCAGACTATATTCGGACAGGGAGCGCCAGCCCCAGCATTTT.

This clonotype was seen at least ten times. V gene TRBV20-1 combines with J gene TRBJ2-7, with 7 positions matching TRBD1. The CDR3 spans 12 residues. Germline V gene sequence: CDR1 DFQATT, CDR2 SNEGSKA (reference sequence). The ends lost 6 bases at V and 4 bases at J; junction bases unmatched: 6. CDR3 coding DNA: TGCAGTGCGGTCGGACAGGTTTACGAGCAGTACTTC. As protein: CSAVGQVYEQYF.

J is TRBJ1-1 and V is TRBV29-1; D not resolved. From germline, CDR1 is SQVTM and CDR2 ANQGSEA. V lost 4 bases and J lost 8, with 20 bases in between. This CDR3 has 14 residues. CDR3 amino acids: CSVATWTAPQEAFF. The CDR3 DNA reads TGCAGCGTTGCCACTTGGACGGCCCCCCAAGAAGCTTTCTTT. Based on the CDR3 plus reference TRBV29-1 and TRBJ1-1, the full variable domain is SAVISQKPSRDICQRGTSLTIQCQVDSQVTMMFWYRQQPGQSLTLIATANQGSEATYESGFVIDKFPISRPNLTFSTLTVSNMSPEDSSIYLCSVATWTAPQEAFFGQGTRLTVV.

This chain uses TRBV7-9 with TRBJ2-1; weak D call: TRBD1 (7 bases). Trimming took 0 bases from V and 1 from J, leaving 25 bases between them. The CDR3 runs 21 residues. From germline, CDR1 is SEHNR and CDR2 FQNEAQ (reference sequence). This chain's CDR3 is CASSLAGGGKRTGKSYNEQFF. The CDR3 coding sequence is TGTGCCAGCAGCTTAGCTGGGGGAGGCAAGAGGACAGGAAAATCCTACAATGAGCAGTTCTTC.